This entry is about one T cell receptor beta chain. The sample belongs to a study of blood T cell repertoires in COVID-19. Repertoires were generated with immunoSEQ multiplex PCR, while TCRdb's copy carries only in-frame clones and drops some. The sample has roughly 190,000 clones, more than 80% seen once. Between the trimmed V and J ends, which lost 7 bases and 6 bases, there was a span of 15 bases. Germline V lookup: CDR1 SQVTM, CDR2 ANQGSEA. CDR3 size: 12 residues. The V gene is TRBV29-1, the J gene TRBJ1-1, with D hard to call. The sample taken for sequencing was peripheral blood. This clonotype was sampled from a woman aged 55-75 years with acute or convalescent COVID-19. The CDR3 loop reads CSARHRGAEAFF. DNA of the CDR3: TGCAGCGCCCGCCACCGGGGTGCTGAAGCTTTCTTT.